This entry lists 19 T cell receptor beta chains sequenced from one sample in a study of T cell responses to AZD1222 COVID-19 vaccine. TCRdb's table, derived via immunoSEQ multiplex PCR, lists solely in-frame clones and lacks some. The sample shows approximately 190,000 clones, approximately 91% of them seen only once. The sample in question was peripheral blood, obtained on day 0 of AZD1222 vaccination. The receptors come from an adult in good health.

This rearrangement joins TRBV18 to TRBJ2-7, with D maybe TRBD1 (5 bases). This CDR3 region has 13 residues. Germline V gene lookup returns CDR1 KGHSH and CDR2 LQKENI. V gave up 5 bases and J gave up 3 bases, with 11 bases separating them. The CDR3 region is CASSFSRVYEQYF. For the CDR3, the DNA is TGTGCCAGCTCATTTAGCAGGGTCTACGAGCAGTACTTC.

CDR3 region: CASSSDTIHPLHF. CDR3 DNA: TGTGCCAGCAGCTCCGACACAATTCACCCCCTCCACTTT. The chain combines TRBV7-3 with TRBJ1-6; D unresolved. CDR3 size: 13 residues. In germline, CDR1 is SGHTA, CDR2 FQGTGA. V lost 4 bases and J 13 bases, leaving 14 bases between the germline ends.

V gene TRBV2 combines with J gene TRBJ2-7; weak D call: TRBD2 (5 bases). In germline, CDR1 is SNHLY, CDR2 FYNNEI. The CDR3 is 14 residues long. V lost 7 bases, J lost 2 bases, and 15 bases lay in between. As DNA, the CDR3 is TGTGCCAGCAACAACAGCCCGCGGGCCTACGAGCAGTACTTC. It translates to CASNNSPRAYEQYF.

This chain uses TRBV24-1 with TRBJ1-2; D might be TRBD1 (6 bases). This CDR3 is 19 amino acids long. Trimming took 0 bases from V and 3 from J, leaving 22 bases between them. Germline V lookup: CDR1 KGHDR, CDR2 SFDVKD. The CDR3 nucleotides read TGTGCCACCAGTGATTTGGTCCGGGACACCCATTCTTGGGACTATGGCTACACCTTC. Its protein is CATSDLVRDTHSWDYGYTF.

The rearrangement joins TRBV4-2 to TRBJ2-7; 12 bases are a match to TRBD2. J lost 0 bases, V lost 3 bases, and 6 bases had no gene match. This CDR3 has 17 residues. In germline, CDR1 is LGHNA, CDR2 YNFKEQ. In nucleotides, the CDR3 is TGTGCCAGCAGCCAGGCGGAACTAGCGGGGGGCTCCTACGAGCAGTACTTC. Translating it yields CASSQAELAGGSYEQYF.

This rearrangement joins TRBV12-3 or TRBV12-4 to TRBJ1-1; no definite D call. The CDR3 extends over 11 amino acids. V lost 3 bases, J lost 7 bases, and 6 bases lay in between. The DNA for the CDR3 is TGTGCCAGCAGTTTGGGGATTGAAGCTTTCTTT. This codes for CASSLGIEAFF.

This chain links TRBV5-8 with TRBJ1-2; the match to TRBD1 covers 7 bases. The trim removed 0 bases at V and 9 bases at J, leaving 5 bases unmatched. Germline assignment: CDR1 SGHTS and CDR2 YDEGEE. The CDR3 spans 13 residues. CDR3 nucleotides: TGTGCCAGCAGCTTGGGCAACAGGGGTAGCTACACCTTC. It specifies CASSLGNRGSYTF.

This chain uses TRBV18 with TRBJ1-5; maybe TRBD1 (6 bases). The CDR3 has 15 residues. Germline values: CDR1 KGHSH, CDR2 LQKENI. The ends were cut back, 9 bases at V and 5 bases at J, with 20 bases in the middle. The CDR3 DNA follows: TGTGCCAGTAAAGAGTCCGGGGGCCTGGATCAGCCCCAGCATTTT. Protein: CASKESGGLDQPQHF.

The V and J genes are TRBV2 and TRBJ1-1; TRBD1 is a possible D gene (5 bases). This CDR3 contains 11 residues. Germline assignment: CDR1 SNHLY and CDR2 FYNNEI. V was shortened by 8 bases and J by 1 base, with 5 bases between the two germline ends. The CDR3 DNA reads as TGTGCCAGCGGGGGGAACACTGAAGCTTTCTTT. Translation gives CASGGNTEAFF.

V is TRBV19 and J is TRBJ2-7; D call uncertain. Between the trimmed V and J ends, which lost 4 bases and 2 bases, there was a span of 9 bases. This CDR3 spans 13 amino acids. Germline values: CDR1 LNHDA, CDR2 SQIVND (reference sequence). The CDR3 DNA follows: TGTGCCAGTAGTAGTCTTTCTGCCTACGAGCAGTACTTC. This codes for CASSSLSAYEQYF.

The V gene is TRBV21-1, the J gene TRBJ2-1; TRBD2 was called by the table and not checked on the DNA. TRBV21-1 is a pseudogene locus. CDR3 length: 16 residues. The CDR3 reads CASIPTSGRAYNEQFF. The CDR3 nucleotides read TGTGCCAGCATCCCGACTAGCGGGAGGGCCTACAATGAGCAGTTCTTC.

The chain couples TRBV6-5 to TRBJ2-5; 8 bases are shared with TRBD2. Germline-derived CDR1 and CDR2 are MNHEY and SVGAGI. The ends lost 6 bases at V and 5 bases at J; junction bases unmatched: 11. The CDR3 sequence is 15 residues long. For the CDR3, the DNA is TGTGCCAGCAGCCGTAGCGGGACTCGCTTGGAGACCCAGTACTTC. Its protein is CASSRSGTRLETQYF.

This clone was seen just once. This chain links TRBV2 with TRBJ1-6; D might be TRBD1 (6 bases). The ends were cut back, 7 bases at V and 5 bases at J, with 12 bases in the middle. This CDR3 contains 14 residues. Germline CDR1 SNHLY, CDR2 FYNNEI. CDR3 in DNA: TGTGCCAGCATCCTGGACAGTCATAATTCACCCCTCCACTTT. This encodes CASILDSHNSPLHF.

In this sample, this clone turned up a few times. One junction end disagrees with the germline gene, perhaps due to a read error. This rearrangement joins TRBV2 to TRBJ2-7, with D possibly matching TRBD1 (5 bases). From germline, CDR1 is SNHLY and CDR2 FYNNEI. The CDR3 totals 10 residues. Here the CDR3 reads CASSETRQNF. CDR3 nucleotides: TGTGCCAGCAGTGAAACAAGACAGAACTTC.

The rearrangement links TRBV28 to TRBJ2-1; D is ambiguous. Germline CDR1 and CDR2: MDHEN and SYDVKM. The length of the CDR3 is 12 residues. Trimming stripped 5 bases from V and 9 bases from J, with 11 bases between. The CDR3 DNA reads TGTGCCAGCAGTCCGTTGGGTGGTGAGCAGTTCTTC. Its protein product is CASSPLGGEQFF.

CDR3 loop: CASVRGDYGYTF. Written as DNA, the CDR3 is TGTGCCAGCGTCCGGGGTGACTATGGCTACACCTTC. The chain couples TRBV6-6 to TRBJ1-2; D unresolved. CDR3 length equals 12 residues. Germline V CDR1 and CDR2: MNHNY, SVGAGI (reference sequence). V lost 8 bases and J lost 3, with 10 bases in between.

The V call is TRBV27, the J call TRBJ1-1; maybe TRBD1 (6 bases). The CDR3 runs 14 residues. V shed 5 bases and J shed 1 base, with 11 bases lying between them. CDR1 is MNHEY, CDR2 SMNVEV, per germline (reference sequence). Here the CDR3 DNA reads TGTGCCAGCAGTGTCTACAGGGAGAACACTGAAGCTTTCTTT. Translated, it gives CASSVYRENTEAFF.

This chain joins TRBV7-9 and TRBJ2-1; D might be TRBD1 or TRBD2, each matching 5 bases. With 4 bases removed from V and 5 bases from J, the gap between germline ends came to 9 bases. Germline V gene sequence: CDR1 SEHNR, CDR2 FQNEAQ (reference sequence). The CDR3 totals 13 residues. The CDR3 region is CASSWGTNNEQFF. The CDR3 nucleotides are TGTGCCAGCAGCTGGGGGACCAACAATGAGCAGTTCTTC.

The rearrangement links TRBV18 to TRBJ1-5; a weak D match, TRBD1 (6 bases). Germline V gene lookup returns CDR1 KGHSH and CDR2 LQKENI. CDR3 size: 15 residues. Trimming pared 1 base from V and 4 bases from J, leaving 11 bases between. CDR3 DNA: TGTGCCAGCTCACCACGGGACCAGGGGAATCAGCCCCAGCATTTT. This translates into CASSPRDQGNQPQHF.